This T cell receptor beta chain originates from a study of blood T cell repertoires in COVID-19. Study context: The United States, Italy and Spain supplied acute and convalescent COVID-19 samples. Sources were T cells, B-cell-depleted T cells, or PBMCs; the material itself was cDNA or gDNA.

This clone was recorded once. In the source study's methods: Counts of nucleated cells, estimated from reference gene primer amplification, were obtained. Data came from immunoSEQ multiplex PCR; TCRdb stores just in-frame clones and leaves some out. D and trimming were read from the DNA, whereas the V and J calls and clone size are those reported in that table. The sample records approximately 28,000 clones, 65% to 85% being singletons. Losses at the gene ends were 5 bases for V and 2 bases for J; bases not matched to a gene: 6. The CDR3 loop spans 14 amino acids. CDR1 is LNHNV and CDR2 is YYDKDF in the germline V gene (reference sequence).

V usage is TRBV15 and J usage is TRBJ2-7; TRBD1 matches 7 bases. Sequencing was carried out using peripheral blood. This receptor was taken from a woman aged 60-75 years with acute or convalescent COVID-19. The CDR3 sequence is CATSGYRGAYEQYF. CDR3 nucleotide sequence: TGTGCCACCAGCGGCTACAGGGGCGCCTACGAGCAGTACTTC. Based on the CDR3 plus reference TRBV15 and TRBJ2-7, the full variable domain is DAMVIQNPRYQVTQFGKPVTLSCSQTLNHNVMYWYQQKSSQAPKLLFHYYDKDFNNEADTPDNFQSRRPNTSFCFLDIRSPGLGDTAMYLCATSGYRGAYEQYFGPGTRLTVT.